This entry lists 3 T cell receptor beta chains sequenced from one sample in a study of PD-1 blockade in mismatch repair-deficient tumors. The method was immunoSEQ multiplex PCR; TCRdb's version includes in-frame clones alone and lacks a portion of them. This table has over 75,000 clones, over 75% appearing once. The sample was peripheral blood, taken 12 weeks after starting pembrolizumab. The receptors were gathered from an adult with mismatch repair-deficient cancer.

Only a few counts were recorded for this clone. The chain links TRBV4-3 to TRBJ2-5; a weak D match, TRBD1 (5 bases). V was shortened by 0 bases and J by 5 bases, with 16 bases between the two germline ends. This CDR3 has 16 residues. Germline loops: CDR1 LGHNA, CDR2 YSLEER. The CDR3 bases are TGCGCCAGCAGCCAAGAGGGCCAGGGTGGTTTCGAGACCCAGTACTTC. Translation gives CASSQEGQGGFETQYF.

Concerning this clone: The germline gene is not matched at one end of the junction; a read error may be the cause. J is TRBJ2-2 and V is TRBV7-7; D is possibly TRBD2 (6 bases). Per germline, CDR1 SSHAT and CDR2 FNYEAQ (reference sequence). The CDR3 loop spans 14 amino acids. The CDR3 DNA sequence: TGTGCTAGCAGCTCAGGACGGGACTCCGGGGAGCTGTTTTTT. As protein: CASSSGRDSGELFF.

CDR3 DNA sequence: TGTGCCGCCAGGGGAGTAACAGATACGCAGTATTTT. Translating gives CAARGVTDTQYF. The chain combines TRBV6-5 with TRBJ2-3, with D possibly being TRBD1 (6 bases). V was cut by 11 bases and J by 3 bases, with 12 bases left in between. This CDR3 is built from 12 residues. Germline CDR1 and CDR2: MNHEY and SVGAGI.